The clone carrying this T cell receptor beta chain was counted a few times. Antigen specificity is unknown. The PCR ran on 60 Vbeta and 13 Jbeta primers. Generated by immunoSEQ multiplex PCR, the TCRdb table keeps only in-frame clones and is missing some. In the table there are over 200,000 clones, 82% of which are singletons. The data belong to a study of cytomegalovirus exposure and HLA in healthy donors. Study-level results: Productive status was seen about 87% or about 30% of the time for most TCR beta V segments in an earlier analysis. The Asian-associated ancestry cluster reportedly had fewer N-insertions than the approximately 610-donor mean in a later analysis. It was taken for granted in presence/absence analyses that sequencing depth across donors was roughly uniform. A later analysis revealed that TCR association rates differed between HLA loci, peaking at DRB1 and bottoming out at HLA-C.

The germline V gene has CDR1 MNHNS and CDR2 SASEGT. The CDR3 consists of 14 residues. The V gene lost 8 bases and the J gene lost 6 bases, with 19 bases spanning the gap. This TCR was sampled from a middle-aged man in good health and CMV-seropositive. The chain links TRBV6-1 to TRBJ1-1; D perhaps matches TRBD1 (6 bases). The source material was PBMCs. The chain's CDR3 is CASPWPGAVPEAFF. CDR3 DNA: TGTGCCAGCCCTTGGCCAGGGGCGGTCCCTGAAGCTTTCTTT.